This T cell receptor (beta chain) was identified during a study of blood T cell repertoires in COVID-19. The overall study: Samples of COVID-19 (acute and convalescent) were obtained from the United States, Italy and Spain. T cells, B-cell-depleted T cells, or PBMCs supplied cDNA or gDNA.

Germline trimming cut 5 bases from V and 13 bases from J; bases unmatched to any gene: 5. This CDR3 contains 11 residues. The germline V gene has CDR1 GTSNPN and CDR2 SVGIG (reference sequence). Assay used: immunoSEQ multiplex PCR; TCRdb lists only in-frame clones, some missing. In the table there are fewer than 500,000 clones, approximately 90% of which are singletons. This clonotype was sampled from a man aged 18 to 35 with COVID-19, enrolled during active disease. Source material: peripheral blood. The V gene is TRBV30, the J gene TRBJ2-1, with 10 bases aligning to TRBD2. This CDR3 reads CAWGSGRDQFF. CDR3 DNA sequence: TGTGCCTGGGGAAGCGGGAGGGATCAGTTCTTC.